This T cell receptor (beta chain) derives from a study of patients and donors after allogeneic stem cell transplantation. TCRdb reprocessed the RT-PCR reads with MiXCR, giving one entry per CDR3 protein. This table has about 160,000 distinct CDR3 sequences, approximately 25% appearing once. V trimming: 5 bases; J trimming: 6 bases; junction bases outside the gene matches: 9. Germline values: CDR1 SGHTA, CDR2 FQGNSA. The CDR3 loop spans 14 amino acids. This chain uses TRBV7-2 with TRBJ2-5, with TRBD1 matching 7 bases. This clonotype originated in a human donor who was either an allogeneic HSCT recipient or a stem cell or donor lymphocyte infusion donor (not recorded which). It is not recorded whose cells these are; they may come from a transplant donor. Sequencing input: blood, either unsorted or a sorted T cell fraction (not recorded which). The CDR3 loop reads CASSHTTGVKTQYF. The DNA of the CDR3 is TGTGCCAGCAGCCACACCACAGGGGTAAAGACCCAGTACTTC.